The 32 T cell receptor beta chains below come from one sample, sequenced in a study of T cell clusters in autoimmune cytopenias. TRB amplification used 250 ng of peripheral blood genomic DNA. Multiplex touch-down PCR amplified TRB using TRB-A and TRB-B pools in one tube. TCRdb re-called the multiplex PCR reads; every CDR3 protein appears as one record, without DNA. The sample shows about 12,000 distinct CDR3 sequences, and 3.3% sits with its ten largest clones. This sample was shared with a second study, whose subject was T cell repertoires in aging, cancer and after chemotherapy.

Material: peripheral blood. The receptors shown here come from a human donor in good health.

This clonotype registers medium-sized by frequency. CDR3 sequence: CASSIGQVIGSEKLFF. The chain joins TRBV19 to TRBJ1-4; as DNA is missing, the TRBD1 call by TCRdb cannot be tested. The CDR3 length is 16 residues. CDR1 LNHDA and CDR2 SQIVND come from the germline V gene (reference sequence).

This sequence joins TRBV5-4 and TRBJ1-1. The V gene's germline CDR1 is SGHNT and CDR2 YYREEE (reference sequence). The CDR3 contains 13 residues. The CDR3 loop is CASSRDVGTEAFF.

J is TRBJ2-7 and V is TRBV28; TCRdb's D gene call, TRBD1, goes unchecked for lack of DNA. The CDR3 runs to 15 residues. Germline V gene data show CDR1 as MDHEN and CDR2 as SYDVKM. The CDR3: CASSFQGVMGYEQYF.

V is TRBV24-1 and J is TRBJ2-1; as DNA is missing, the TRBD1 call by TCRdb cannot be tested. Germline CDR1 KGHDR, CDR2 SFDVKD. CDR3 size: 12 residues. This chain's CDR3 is CATGQFENEQFF.

CDR3 protein: CASSLGGGYTF. J is TRBJ1-2 and V is TRBV12-3 or TRBV12-4; the D gene TCRdb calls, TRBD1, cannot be checked with no DNA. CDR3 length equals 11 residues.

CDR3 residues: CATSDRTVTSFYGYTF. J is TRBJ1-2 and V is TRBV24-1. This CDR3 is 16 amino acids long. CDR1 is KGHDR and CDR2 is SFDVKD in the germline V gene.

The chain joins TRBV7-2 to TRBJ1-4; TCRdb selects TRBD1, and the lack of DNA leaves this call unchecked. Germline assignment: CDR1 SGHTA and CDR2 FQGNSA. The CDR3 runs to 15 residues. The chain's CDR3 is CASSSTSGTGEKLFF.

This clonotype counts as medium-sized (0.01 to 0.1%) by frequency. The chain couples TRBV30 to TRBJ2-7; TCRdb outputs TRBD1, but without DNA this stays unchecked. Germline V gene lookup returns CDR1 GTSNPN and CDR2 SVGIG (reference sequence). The CDR3 is 13 amino acids. CDR3 loop: CAWSLQGAGEQYF.

This clonotype is classed as medium-sized (0.01 to 0.1%) by frequency. This rearrangement joins TRBV6-6 to TRBJ1-1; TCRdb indicates TRBD1, and absent DNA this call remains unverified. The CDR3 extends over 16 amino acids. From germline, CDR1 is MNHNY and CDR2 SVGAGI (reference sequence). The CDR3 loop is CASSPTPYTGFIEAFF.

Its frequency marks this clonotype as medium-sized. The J gene is TRBJ2-1, the V gene TRBV6-5; no DNA is available, so the TRBD2 call from TCRdb remains unchecked. The CDR3 spans 15 residues. Germline V gene lookup returns CDR1 MNHEY and CDR2 SVGAGI. The CDR3: CASSAGTSGVNEQFF.

The chain is built from TRBV19 and TRBJ2-3; TCRdb selects TRBD1, and the lack of DNA leaves this call unchecked. Germline V CDR1 and CDR2: LNHDA, SQIVND (reference sequence). This CDR3 spans 16 amino acids. The CDR3 sequence: CASSIGTGSYADTQYF.

This clonotype shows up as medium-sized by frequency. The V and J genes are TRBV19 and TRBJ2-3; TCRdb returns TRBD1, unconfirmable since there is no DNA. The CDR3 consists of 17 residues. The germline V gene has CDR1 LNHDA and CDR2 SQIVND (reference sequence). The CDR3: CASSIGRARGKRDTQYF. The full variable domain, with the rest looked up from reference TRBV19 and TRBJ2-3, is DGGITQSPKYLFRKEGQNVTLSCEQNLNHDAMYWYRQDPGQGLRLIYYSQIVNDFQKGDIAEGYSVSREKKESFPLTVTSAQKNPTAFYLCASSIGRARGKRDTQYFGPGTRLTVL.

The CDR3 region is CASSFLLTGSTEAFF. V usage is TRBV11-2 and J usage is TRBJ1-1; TCRdb selects TRBD1, and the lack of DNA leaves this call unchecked. This CDR3 region has 15 residues. CDR1 and CDR2 from the germline V gene are SGHAT and FQNNGV.

The chain has TRBV6-1 and TRBJ2-7; TCRdb gives TRBD1 as the D gene, but with no DNA this cannot be confirmed. From germline, CDR1 is MNHNS and CDR2 SASEGT. The CDR3 is 12 amino acids. The CDR3 loop reads CASSVHRSEQYF.

The V gene is TRBV11-2, the J gene TRBJ2-2; TCRdb's assignment of TRBD2 cannot be checked, as there is no DNA. CDR1 and CDR2 (germline): SGHAT, FQNNGV. The CDR3 covers 14 residues. This chain's CDR3 is CASSSPRRAGELFF.

The chain couples TRBV7-9 to TRBJ2-1. This CDR3 comprises 13 residues. Germline V gene sequence: CDR1 SEHNR, CDR2 FQNEAQ (reference sequence). CDR3 amino acids: CASSTAGMDEQFF. Based on the CDR3 plus reference TRBV7-9 and TRBJ2-1, the full variable domain is DTGVSQNPRHKITKRGQNVTFRCDPISEHNRLYWYRQTLGQGPEFLTYFQNEAQLEKSRLLSDRFSAERPKGSFSTLEIQRTEQGDSAMYLCASSTAGMDEQFFGPGTRLTVL.

V gene TRBV6-1 combines with J gene TRBJ2-4; TCRdb calls TRBD1, which cannot be checked without DNA. The CDR3 length is 15 residues. CDR1 MNHNS and CDR2 SASEGT come from the germline V gene. This CDR3 is CASSGQELAKNIQYF.

This sequence joins TRBV5-4 and TRBJ2-7; TCRdb returns TRBD2, unconfirmable since there is no DNA. The CDR3 extends over 15 amino acids. Germline V gene sequence: CDR1 SGHNT, CDR2 YYREEE (reference sequence). The CDR3 is CASSSRLAGGYEQYF.

This clonotype is medium-sized by frequency. This chain links TRBV20-1 with TRBJ2-1. The CDR3 length is 13 residues. Germline values: CDR1 DFQATT, CDR2 SNEGSKA (reference sequence). CDR3 protein: CSAREETVGQQFF.

The chain couples TRBV6-4 to TRBJ2-3; the D call of TRBD2 rests on TCRdb alone, since no DNA is present to check it. CDR3 length: 16 residues. CDR1 is MRHNA, CDR2 SNTAGT, per germline. The chain's CDR3 is CASSDSASVHTDTQYF.

The chain recombines TRBV20-1 with TRBJ1-3; TCRdb's assignment of TRBD1 cannot be checked, as there is no DNA. The CDR3 is 13 residues long. CDR1 DFQATT and CDR2 SNEGSKA come from the germline V gene (reference sequence). The CDR3 protein is CSARTGTGNTIYF.

In terms of frequency, this clonotype is medium-sized. The chain joins TRBV11-1 to TRBJ2-2. There are 14 residues in the CDR3. Germline V lookup: CDR1 SGHAT, CDR2 FQDESV (reference sequence). This CDR3 reads CASQLAANTGELFF.

The rearrangement joins TRBV6-2 or TRBV6-3 to TRBJ2-7; there is no DNA to check the TCRdb D call of TRBD2. The germline V gene has CDR1 MNHEY and CDR2 SVGEGT. The CDR3 runs to 14 residues. Here the CDR3 reads CASSLAGGSYEQYF.

This chain uses TRBV11-2 with TRBJ1-1; lacking DNA, the TRBD1 call made by TCRdb goes unchecked. CDR1 SGHAT and CDR2 FQNNGV come from the germline V gene. This CDR3 spans 15 amino acids. The CDR3 protein is CASSPGGGMNTEAFF.

This clonotype registers medium-sized by frequency. The V call is TRBV29-1, the J call TRBJ2-2; TCRdb selects TRBD1, and the lack of DNA leaves this call unchecked. The germline V gene has CDR1 SQVTM and CDR2 ANQGSEA. The CDR3 contains 15 residues. CDR3 region: CSVRGPRGNTGELFF.

The chain uses TRBV29-1 and TRBJ2-7; TCRdb selects TRBD2, and the lack of DNA leaves this call unchecked. The CDR3 is 15 residues long. The germline V gene encodes CDR1 SQVTM and CDR2 ANQGSEA. CDR3 amino acids: CSAETSGGLYDEQYF.

The J gene is TRBJ2-3, the V gene TRBV5-6; the TCRdb D gene call, TRBD1, has no DNA to confirm it. Germline CDR1 is SGHDT and CDR2 is YYEEEE. The length of the CDR3 is 14 residues. This CDR3 is CASRFGQGLDTQYF.

This rearrangement joins TRBV7-4 to TRBJ1-2. The CDR3 length is 17 residues. Germline V gene lookup returns CDR1 SGHVT and CDR2 SQSDAQ. CDR3 sequence: CVRSLALGAQTNYGYTF.

The chain has TRBV28 and TRBJ2-1; there is no DNA to check the TCRdb D call of TRBD1. The CDR3 spans 15 residues. Germline CDR1 reads MDHEN; CDR2 reads SYDVKM. CDR3 sequence reads: CASRGDSSSYNEQFF. Full variable domain (remainder filled in from reference TRBV28 and TRBJ2-1): DVKVTQSSRYLVKRTGEKVFLECVQDMDHENMFWYRQDPGLGLRLIYFSYDVKMKEKGDIPEGYSVSREKKERFSLILESASTNQTSMYLCASRGDSSSYNEQFFGPGTRLTVL.

By frequency, this clonotype is medium-sized. This chain joins TRBV7-2 and TRBJ2-1; TCRdb names TRBD1, which stays unverified in the absence of DNA. This CDR3 contains 16 residues. Germline CDR1 SGHTA, CDR2 FQGNSA. The CDR3 protein is CASSFSTGGNRNEQFF.

This chain links TRBV18 with TRBJ2-7; the TCRdb D gene call, TRBD1, has no DNA to confirm it. Germline V lookup: CDR1 KGHSH, CDR2 LQKENI. The CDR3 extends over 15 amino acids. CDR3 amino acids: CASSRGITGAGEQYF.

Considering frequency, this clonotype is medium-sized. The chain joins TRBV7-9 to TRBJ1-6; without DNA, the TCRdb call of TRBD1 cannot be checked. The CDR3 covers 13 residues. CDR1 and CDR2 from the germline V gene are SEHNR and FQNEAQ (reference sequence). CDR3 region: CASSSRQNSPLHF.